Each of the 12 T cell receptor beta chains below was sequenced from the same sample in a study of OX40 agonist ivuxolimab in advanced cancers. Libraries were prepared by immunoSEQ multiplex PCR; TCRdb keeps only in-frame clonotypes and omits some of them. This sample carries 50,000 to 65,000 clones, roughly 80% of them seen once, and the ten largest clones take around 5%. The sequences come from CD4+ or CD8+ T cells sorted from blood, collected in a trial of the OX40 agonist ivuxolimab. These receptors originate from an adult with an advanced solid tumor such as melanoma, head and neck, liver or kidney cancer.

This chain joins TRBV7-8 and TRBJ1-4, with 7 bases aligning to TRBD1. V trimming: 5 bases; J trimming: 8 bases; junction bases outside the gene matches: 8. The CDR3 is 14 amino acids. Germline V gives CDR1 SGHVS, CDR2 FQNEAQ. The DNA of the CDR3 is TGTGCCAGCAGCCCCGACAGGGTAGGCGAAAAACTGTTTTTT. This translates into CASSPDRVGEKLFF.

The chain combines TRBV7-3 with TRBJ2-3; 9 bases are shared with TRBD1. CDR3 length: 15 residues. The germline gives CDR1 SGHTA, CDR2 FQGTGA. The trim removed 5 bases at V and 4 bases at J, leaving 7 bases unmatched. Written as DNA, the CDR3 is TGTGCCAGCAGCATGAACAGGGGGCCCGCAGATACGCAGTATTTT. This sequence encodes CASSMNRGPADTQYF.

J is TRBJ1-5 and V is TRBV7-8, with a possible D match to TRBD1 (6 bases). This CDR3 has 17 residues. Germline lookup yields CDR1 SGHVS and CDR2 FQNEAQ. V was shortened by 5 bases and J by 6 bases, with 23 bases between the two germline ends. The CDR3 loop is CASSPSAYRALSQPQHF. CDR3 in DNA: TGTGCCAGCAGCCCAAGCGCATACAGGGCCTTGAGTCAGCCCCAGCATTTT.

The chain couples TRBV27 to TRBJ2-5; either TRBD1 or TRBD2 may fit D (5 bases each). Germline CDR1 MNHEY, CDR2 SMNVEV (reference sequence). V lost 3 bases and J 7 bases, leaving 9 bases between the germline ends. This CDR3 comprises 12 residues. CDR3 nucleotides: TGTGCCAGCAGTTTCGGGGCAGGGACCCAGTACTTC. Translated: CASSFGAGTQYF.

The chain links TRBV7-2 to TRBJ1-2; TRBD1 aligns across 8 bases. With 1 base clipped from V and 7 bases from J, the junction kept 8 bases outside the gene matches. CDR1 is SGHTA and CDR2 is FQGNSA in the germline V gene. CDR3 length: 15 amino acids. CDR3 sequence (DNA): TGTGCCAGCAGCTTAGGGACAGGGATTTCGGGTGGCTACACCTTC. This sequence encodes CASSLGTGISGGYTF.

The J gene is TRBJ1-1, the V gene TRBV6-5; perhaps TRBD1 as D (5 bases). V shed 2 bases and J shed 5 bases, with 12 bases lying between them. Germline CDR1 reads MNHEY; CDR2 reads SVGAGI. The CDR3 totals 14 residues. As DNA, the CDR3 is TGTGCCAGCAGTTACCGTCAGGAGGGGACTGAAGCTTTCTTT. Its translation is CASSYRQEGTEAFF.

This clone was counted a single time. V and J are TRBV18 and TRBJ2-1; 10 nucleotides align to TRBD2. This CDR3 region has 15 residues. The junction had 9 bases not matched to a gene; V was cut back by 8 bases and J by 5 bases. CDR1 KGHSH and CDR2 LQKENI come from the germline V gene. CDR3 sequence (DNA): TGTGCCAGCGCTTCGCAGCGGGGGGGCGACAATGAGCAGTTCTTC. Residues: CASASQRGGDNEQFF. The full variable domain, completed using reference TRBV18 and TRBJ2-1, is NAGVMQNPRHLVRRRGQEARLRCSPMKGHSHVYWYRQLPEEGLKFMVYLQKENIIDESGMPKERFSAEFPKEGPSILRIQQVVRGDSAAYFCASASQRGGDNEQFFGPGTRLTVL.

The chain has TRBV1 and TRBJ1-1. TRBV1 is a pseudogene. The CDR3 has 16 amino acids. The CDR3 region is CTSSQEDGGWNTEAFF. The DNA of the CDR3 is TGCACCAGCAGCCAAGAGGATGGGGGATGGAACACTGAAGCTTTCTTT.

V gene TRBV19 combines with J gene TRBJ1-6; possibly TRBD1 for D (5 bases). The V and J ends lost 1 base and 13 bases respectively, with 14 bases between them. Germline V gene data show CDR1 as LNHDA and CDR2 as SQIVND (reference sequence). The length of the CDR3 is 14 residues. DNA for the CDR3: TGTGCCAGTAGTATAGCAGGGATGGGGGATCCCCTCCACTTT. This codes for CASSIAGMGDPLHF. The entire variable domain, with the rest obtained from reference TRBV19 and TRBJ1-6, is as follows: DGGITQSPKYLFRKEGQNVTLSCEQNLNHDAMYWYRQDPGQGLRLIYYSQIVNDFQKGDIAEGYSVSREKKESFPLTVTSAQKNPTAFYLCASSIAGMGDPLHFGNGTRLTVT.

The gene calls are TRBV18 and TRBJ1-2, with 7 bases identical to TRBD1. V shed 1 base, J shed 2 bases, and the junction held 10 bases outside the gene matches. The germline CDR1 and CDR2 sequences are KGHSH and LQKENI. There are 17 residues in the CDR3. CDR3 sequence: CASSPLVLQDRNYGYTF. CDR3 nucleotide sequence: TGTGCCAGCTCACCACTCGTCCTTCAGGACAGGAACTATGGCTACACCTTC.

The chain has TRBV5-4 and TRBJ2-5; 10 bases are a match to TRBD1. The tail of the sequence fits TRBJ2-7 better, so the J call may be wrong. CDR1 and CDR2 from the germline V gene are SGHNT and YYREEE (reference sequence). The CDR3 is 15 residues long. CDR3 sequence reads: CASSFRGQGYYEQYF. The DNA for the CDR3 is TGTGCCAGCAGCTTCAGGGGACAGGGGTACTACGAGCAGTACTTC.

V usage is TRBV4-1 and J usage is TRBJ2-5, with TRBD2 identical over 7 bases. With 3 bases clipped from V and 2 bases from J, the junction kept 6 bases outside the gene matches. Germline V gene sequence: CDR1 MGHRA, CDR2 YSYEKL. This CDR3 contains 15 residues. CDR3 in amino acids: CASSQSGTIQETQYF. The CDR3 bases are TGCGCCAGCAGCCAGTCCGGGACTATACAAGAGACCCAGTACTTC.